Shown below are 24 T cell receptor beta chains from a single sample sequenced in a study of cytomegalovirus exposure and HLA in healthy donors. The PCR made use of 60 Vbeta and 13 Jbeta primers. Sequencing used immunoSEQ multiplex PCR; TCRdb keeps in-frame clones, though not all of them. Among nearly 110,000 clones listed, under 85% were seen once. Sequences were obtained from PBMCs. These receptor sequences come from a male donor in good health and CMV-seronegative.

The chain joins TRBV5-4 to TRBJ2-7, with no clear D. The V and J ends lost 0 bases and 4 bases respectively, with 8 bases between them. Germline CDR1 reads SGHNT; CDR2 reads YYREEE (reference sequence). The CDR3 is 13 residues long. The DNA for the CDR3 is TGTGCCAGCAGCTTGGTCCAGTCTTACGAGCAGTACTTC. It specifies CASSLVQSYEQYF.

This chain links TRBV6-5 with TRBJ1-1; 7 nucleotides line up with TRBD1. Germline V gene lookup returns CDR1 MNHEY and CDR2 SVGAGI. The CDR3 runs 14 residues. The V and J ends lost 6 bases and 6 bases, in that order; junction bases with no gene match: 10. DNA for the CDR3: TGTGCCAGCAGCGGAAACCGGGACAGTGCTGAAGCTTTCTTT. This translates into CASSGNRDSAEAFF.

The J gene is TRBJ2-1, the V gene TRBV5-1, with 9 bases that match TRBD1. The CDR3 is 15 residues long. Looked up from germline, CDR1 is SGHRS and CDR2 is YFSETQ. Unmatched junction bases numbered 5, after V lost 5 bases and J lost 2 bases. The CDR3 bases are TGCGCCAGCAGGTCGGGACAGGGTACCTACAATGAGCAGTTCTTC. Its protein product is CASRSGQGTYNEQFF. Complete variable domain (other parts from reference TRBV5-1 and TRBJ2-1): KAGVTQTPRYLIKTRGQQVTLSCSPISGHRSVSWYQQTPGQGLQFLFEYFSETQRNKGNFPGRFSGRQFSNSRSEMNVSTLELGDSALYLCASRSGQGTYNEQFFGPGTRLTVL.

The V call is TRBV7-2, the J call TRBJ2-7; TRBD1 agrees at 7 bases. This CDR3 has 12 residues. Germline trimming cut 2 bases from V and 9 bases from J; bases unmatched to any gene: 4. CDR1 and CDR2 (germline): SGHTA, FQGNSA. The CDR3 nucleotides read TGTGCCAGCAGCTTAAGGGACAGCGTGCAGTACTTC. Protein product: CASSLRDSVQYF.

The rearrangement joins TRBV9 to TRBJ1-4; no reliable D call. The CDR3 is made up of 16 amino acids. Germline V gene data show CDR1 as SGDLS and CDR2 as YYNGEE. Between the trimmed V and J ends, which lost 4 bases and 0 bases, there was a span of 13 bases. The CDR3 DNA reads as TGTGCCAGCAGCCCCCGTGGGAGATCAACTAATGAAAAACTGTTTTTT. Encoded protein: CASSPRGRSTNEKLFF. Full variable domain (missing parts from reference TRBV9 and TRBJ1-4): DSGVTQTPKHLITATGQRVTLRCSPRSGDLSVYWYQQSLDQGLQFLIQYYNGEERAKGNILERFSAQQFPDLHSELNLSSLELGDSALYFCASSPRGRSTNEKLFFGSGTQLSVL.

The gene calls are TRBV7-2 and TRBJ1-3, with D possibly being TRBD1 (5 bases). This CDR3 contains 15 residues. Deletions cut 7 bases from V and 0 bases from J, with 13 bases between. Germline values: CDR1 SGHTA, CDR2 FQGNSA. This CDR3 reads CASKDSPLSGNTIYF. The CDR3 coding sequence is TGTGCCAGCAAAGACAGCCCCCTCTCTGGAAACACCATATATTTT.

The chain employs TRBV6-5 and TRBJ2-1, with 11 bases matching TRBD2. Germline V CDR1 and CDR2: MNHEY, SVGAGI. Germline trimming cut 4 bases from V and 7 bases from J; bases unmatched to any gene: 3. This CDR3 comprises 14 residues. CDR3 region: CASSSGTSGNEQFF. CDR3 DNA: TGTGCCAGCAGTTCCGGGACTAGCGGTAATGAGCAGTTCTTC.

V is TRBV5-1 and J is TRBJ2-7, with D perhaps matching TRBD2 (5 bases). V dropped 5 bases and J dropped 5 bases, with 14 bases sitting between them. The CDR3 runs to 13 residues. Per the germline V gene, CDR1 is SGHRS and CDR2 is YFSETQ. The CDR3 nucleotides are TGCGCCAGCAGTGTCGGGGATCTCGACGAGCAGTACTTC. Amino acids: CASSVGDLDEQYF.

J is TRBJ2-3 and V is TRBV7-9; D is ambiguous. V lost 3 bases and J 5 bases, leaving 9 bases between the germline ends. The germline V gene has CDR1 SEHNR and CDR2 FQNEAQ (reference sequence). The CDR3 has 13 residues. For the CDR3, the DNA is TGTGCCAGCAGCTTTGACGGGTTAGATACGCAGTATTTT. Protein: CASSFDGLDTQYF.

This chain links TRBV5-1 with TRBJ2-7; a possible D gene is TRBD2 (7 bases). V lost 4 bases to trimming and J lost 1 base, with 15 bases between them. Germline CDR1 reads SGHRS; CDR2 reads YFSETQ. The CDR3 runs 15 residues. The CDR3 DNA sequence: TGCGCCAGCAGCACCCAAGGGGGGGCGTCCTACGAGCAGTACTTC. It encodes CASSTQGGASYEQYF.

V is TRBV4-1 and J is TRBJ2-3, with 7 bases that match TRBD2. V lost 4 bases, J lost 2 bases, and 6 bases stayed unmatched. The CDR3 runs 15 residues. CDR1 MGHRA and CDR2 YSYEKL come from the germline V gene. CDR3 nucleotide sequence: TGCGCCAGCAGCCCAGCTGGGGACTACACAGATACGCAGTATTTT. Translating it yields CASSPAGDYTDTQYF.

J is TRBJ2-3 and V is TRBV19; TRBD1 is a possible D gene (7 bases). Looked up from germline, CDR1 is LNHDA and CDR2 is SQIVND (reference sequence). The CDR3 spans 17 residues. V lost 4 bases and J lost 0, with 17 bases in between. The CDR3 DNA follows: TGTGCCAGTAGTAGGGGGGACAGCATCTCTAGCACAGATACGCAGTATTTT. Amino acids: CASSRGDSISSTDTQYF.

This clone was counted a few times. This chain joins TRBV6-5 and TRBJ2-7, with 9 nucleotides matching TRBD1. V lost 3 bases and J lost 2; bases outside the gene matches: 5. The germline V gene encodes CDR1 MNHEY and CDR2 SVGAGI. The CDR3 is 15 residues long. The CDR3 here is CASSYQDRGPYEQYF. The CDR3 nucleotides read TGTGCCAGCAGTTATCAGGACAGGGGTCCCTACGAGCAGTACTTC.

The CDR3 loop is CASTPAGSNTGELFF. CDR3 coding DNA: TGTGCCAGCACCCCTGCGGGGTCCAACACCGGGGAGCTGTTTTTT. V and J are TRBV7-9 and TRBJ2-2, with a tentative D call TRBD2 (6 bases). Between the trimmed V and J ends, which lost 7 bases and 2 bases, there was a span of 14 bases. Per germline, CDR1 SEHNR and CDR2 FQNEAQ (reference sequence). The CDR3 has 15 amino acids. Full variable domain (remainder filled in from reference TRBV7-9 and TRBJ2-2): DTGVSQNPRHKITKRGQNVTFRCDPISEHNRLYWYRQTLGQGPEFLTYFQNEAQLEKSRLLSDRFSAERPKGSFSTLEIQRTEQGDSAMYLCASTPAGSNTGELFFGEGSRLTVL.

CDR3 nucleotides: TGTGCCAGTAGTCGCGGGCCAGGGGATACCTACGAGCAGTACTTC. Translated, it gives CASSRGPGDTYEQYF. J is TRBJ2-7 and V is TRBV19; D is possibly TRBD1 (6 bases). The V gene lost 5 bases and the J gene lost 2 bases, with 16 bases spanning the gap. This CDR3 contains 15 residues. The germline V gene has CDR1 LNHDA and CDR2 SQIVND (reference sequence).

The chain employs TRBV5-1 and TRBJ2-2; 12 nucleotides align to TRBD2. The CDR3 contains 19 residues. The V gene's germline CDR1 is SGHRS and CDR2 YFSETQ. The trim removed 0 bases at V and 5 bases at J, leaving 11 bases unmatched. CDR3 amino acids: CASSLVSLTSGSRTGELFF. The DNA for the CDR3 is TGCGCCAGCAGCTTGGTTTCTTTGACTAGCGGGAGTAGGACCGGGGAGCTGTTTTTT.

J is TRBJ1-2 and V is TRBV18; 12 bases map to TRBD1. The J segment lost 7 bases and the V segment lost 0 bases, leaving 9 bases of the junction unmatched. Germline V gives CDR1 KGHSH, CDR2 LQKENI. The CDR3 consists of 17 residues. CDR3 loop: CASSPPGTGGGRSGYTF. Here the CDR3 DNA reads TGTGCCAGCTCACCACCGGGGACAGGGGGCGGTAGAAGTGGCTACACCTTC.

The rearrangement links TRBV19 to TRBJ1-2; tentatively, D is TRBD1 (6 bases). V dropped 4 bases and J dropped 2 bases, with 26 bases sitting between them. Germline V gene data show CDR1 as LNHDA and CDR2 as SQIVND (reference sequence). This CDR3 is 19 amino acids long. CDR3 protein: CASSTQTSRQAKRNYGYTF. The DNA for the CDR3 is TGTGCCAGTAGTACCCAAACCTCTCGACAGGCCAAAAGAAACTATGGCTACACCTTC.

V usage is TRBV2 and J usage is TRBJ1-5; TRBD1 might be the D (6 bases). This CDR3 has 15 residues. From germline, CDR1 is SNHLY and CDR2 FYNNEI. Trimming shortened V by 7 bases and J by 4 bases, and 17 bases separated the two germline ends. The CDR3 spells CASTAAGVKNQPQHF. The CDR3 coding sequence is TGTGCCAGCACGGCCGCAGGGGTAAAGAATCAGCCCCAGCATTTT.

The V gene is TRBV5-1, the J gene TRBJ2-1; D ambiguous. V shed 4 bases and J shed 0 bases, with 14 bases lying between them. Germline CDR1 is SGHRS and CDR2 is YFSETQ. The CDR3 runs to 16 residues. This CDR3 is CASSRFSVSSYNEQFF. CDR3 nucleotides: TGCGCCAGCAGCCGATTTTCCGTGAGCTCCTACAATGAGCAGTTCTTC.

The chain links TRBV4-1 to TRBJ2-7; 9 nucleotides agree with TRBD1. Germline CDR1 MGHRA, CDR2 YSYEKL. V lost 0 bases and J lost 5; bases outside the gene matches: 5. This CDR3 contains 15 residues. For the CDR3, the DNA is TGCGCCAGCAGCCAAGACCCCCGGACAGGGGACGAGCAGTACTTC. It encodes CASSQDPRTGDEQYF.

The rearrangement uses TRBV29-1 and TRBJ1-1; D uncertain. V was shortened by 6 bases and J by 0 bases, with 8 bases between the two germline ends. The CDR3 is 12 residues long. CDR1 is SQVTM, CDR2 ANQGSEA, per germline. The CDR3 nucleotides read TGCAGCGTACAAATGATGAACACTGAAGCTTTCTTT. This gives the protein CSVQMMNTEAFF.

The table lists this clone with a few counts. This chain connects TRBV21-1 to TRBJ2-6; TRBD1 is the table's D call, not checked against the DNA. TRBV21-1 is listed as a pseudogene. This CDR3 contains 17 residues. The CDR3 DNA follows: TGTGCCAGCAGCCCCAGACAGGGCCACTCTGGGGCCAACGTCCTGACTTTC. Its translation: CASSPRQGHSGANVLTF.

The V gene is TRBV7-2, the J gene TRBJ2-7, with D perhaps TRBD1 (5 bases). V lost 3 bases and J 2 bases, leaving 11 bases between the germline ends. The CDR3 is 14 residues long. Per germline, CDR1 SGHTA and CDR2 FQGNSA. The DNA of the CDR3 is TGTGCCAGCAGCTTGCAGGGCAGCGCCTACGAGCAGTACTTC. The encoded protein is CASSLQGSAYEQYF. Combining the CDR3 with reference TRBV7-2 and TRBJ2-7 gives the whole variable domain GAGVSQSPSNKVTEKGKDVELRCDPISGHTALYWYRQSLGQGLEFLIYFQGNSAPDKSGLPSDRFSAERTGGSVSTLTIQRTQQEDSAVYLCASSLQGSAYEQYFGPGTRLTVT.